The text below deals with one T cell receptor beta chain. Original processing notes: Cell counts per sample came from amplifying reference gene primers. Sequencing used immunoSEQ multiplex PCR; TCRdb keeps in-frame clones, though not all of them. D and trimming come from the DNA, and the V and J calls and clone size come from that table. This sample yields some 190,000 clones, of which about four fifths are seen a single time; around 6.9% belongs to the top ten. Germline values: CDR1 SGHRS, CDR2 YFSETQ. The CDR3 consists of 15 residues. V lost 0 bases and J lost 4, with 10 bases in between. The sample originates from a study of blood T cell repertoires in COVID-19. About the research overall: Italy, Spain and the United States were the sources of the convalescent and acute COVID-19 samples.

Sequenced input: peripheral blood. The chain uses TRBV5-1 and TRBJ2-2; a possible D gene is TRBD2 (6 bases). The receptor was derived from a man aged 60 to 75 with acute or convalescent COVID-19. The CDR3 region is CASSLGPEGTGELFF. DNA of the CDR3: TGCGCCAGCAGCTTGGGTCCGGAGGGCACCGGGGAGCTGTTTTTT.